The next 20 T cell receptor beta chains were all read from a single sample in a study of cytomegalovirus exposure and HLA in healthy donors. Primers: 60 Vbeta forward and 13 Jbeta reverse. Produced via immunoSEQ multiplex PCR; TCRdb's table is partial and in-frame only. The sample consists of some 150,000 clones, over 60% of them appearing once. Input material: PBMCs. These receptors originate from a man aged 35-49 years in good health and CMV-seropositive.

This clone was picked up a small number of times. DNA for the CDR3: TGTGCCAGCAGCTTGGGCGGCCCTTCTTCCCCCTACGAGCAGTACTTC. This gives the protein CASSLGGPSSPYEQYF. The genes are TRBV5-4 and TRBJ2-7; no definite D call. The CDR3 has 16 amino acids. CDR1 is SGHNT and CDR2 is YYREEE in the germline V gene (reference sequence). The V and J ends lost 0 bases and 2 bases respectively, with 15 bases between them.

This clone was detected a few times. The V and J genes are TRBV28 and TRBJ2-7, with 9 bases aligning to TRBD1. V lost 4 bases to trimming and J lost 5 bases; unmatched junction nucleotides: 12. CDR1 and CDR2 (germline): MDHEN, SYDVKM. This CDR3 comprises 16 residues. CDR3 DNA: TGTGCCAGCAGTTCGGACGAAACAGGGGGCTGGGACGAGCAGTACTTC. It specifies CASSSDETGGWDEQYF.

The gene calls are TRBV11-2 and TRBJ1-1; possibly TRBD1 for D (6 bases). The ends were cut back, 0 bases at V and 5 bases at J, with 16 bases in the middle. The CDR3 totals 16 residues. CDR1 and CDR2 from the germline V gene are SGHAT and FQNNGV. CDR3 nucleotide sequence: TGTGCCAGCAGCTTAGAATTTGGGACAAAGGGAACTGAAGCTTTCTTT. Translating it yields CASSLEFGTKGTEAFF.

The chain combines TRBV2 with TRBJ2-5; a possible D gene is TRBD1 (6 bases). Germline V gene lookup returns CDR1 SNHLY and CDR2 FYNNEI. V gave up 4 bases and J gave up 4 bases, with 37 bases separating them. The CDR3 has 22 residues. CDR3 residues: CASSVFGFGRFEEAGDGETQYF. CDR3 nucleotide sequence: TGTGCCAGCAGTGTTTTTGGTTTTGGACGTTTTGAAGAAGCAGGGGATGGAGAGACCCAGTACTTC.

This clone was seen a few times. The chain combines TRBV7-8 with TRBJ2-5, with 11 bases aligning to TRBD2. Germline V CDR1 and CDR2: SGHVS, FQNEAQ. Trimming at V came to 5 bases and at J to 5 bases, leaving 10 bases not matched to a gene. This CDR3 region has 16 residues. The CDR3 region has the DNA TGTGCCAGCAGCATAACCGGGACTAGCGGAGCGGAGACCCAGTACTTC. Its translation is CASSITGTSGAETQYF.

The gene calls are TRBV6-5 and TRBJ2-1, with 7 bases lining up with TRBD1. CDR1 and CDR2 from the germline V gene are MNHEY and SVGAGI. The CDR3 contains 12 residues. The V gene end was trimmed by 6 bases and the J gene end by 9 bases; junction bases not matched to a gene: 5. DNA for the CDR3: TGTGCCAGCAGCAGGGACAGCGGTGAGCAGTTCTTC. Residues: CASSRDSGEQFF.

The chain recombines TRBV6-5 with TRBJ2-7, with 7 positions matching TRBD2. The germline V gene encodes CDR1 MNHEY and CDR2 SVGAGI. Unmatched junction bases numbered 2, after V lost 6 bases and J lost 0 bases. The CDR3 is 13 residues long. The CDR3 reads CASSRDYSYEQYF. CDR3 nucleotide sequence: TGTGCCAGCAGCCGGGACTACTCCTACGAGCAGTACTTC.

This chain uses TRBV7-9 with TRBJ2-3; D is possibly TRBD2 (8 bases). Germline lookup yields CDR1 SEHNR and CDR2 FQNEAQ (reference sequence). This CDR3 comprises 15 residues. The germline V and J ends were trimmed by 8 bases and 2 bases, with 17 bases remaining between them. The CDR3 here is CASREGDSNTDTQYF. CDR3 sequence (DNA): TGTGCCAGCCGGGAGGGGGACAGCAACACAGATACGCAGTATTTT.

V is TRBV6-1 and J is TRBJ1-5, with D unclear. There are 13 residues in the CDR3. Germline values: CDR1 MNHNS, CDR2 SASEGT. Trimming removed 5 bases from V and 7 bases from J, with 12 bases in between. CDR3 bases: TGTGCCAGCAGTCTATCAGGAGGCCAGCCCCAGCATTTT. Residues: CASSLSGGQPQHF.

V gene TRBV27 combines with J gene TRBJ2-1; no definite D call. Germline V gene data show CDR1 as MNHEY and CDR2 as SMNVEV (reference sequence). The CDR3 is 11 residues long. Trimming took off 6 bases at V and 8 bases at J, with 8 bases between the two ends. CDR3 region: CASRIYDEQFF. CDR3 DNA sequence: TGTGCCAGCAGGATCTATGATGAGCAGTTCTTC.

V and J are TRBV25-1 and TRBJ2-2; D may be TRBD1 (6 bases). With 4 bases removed from V and 5 bases from J, the gap between germline ends came to 14 bases. This CDR3 has 15 amino acids. Germline values: CDR1 MGHDK, CDR2 SYGVNS. The CDR3 loop reads CASSGHRDRTGELFF. In nucleotides, the CDR3 is TGTGCCAGCAGTGGGCACAGGGATCGGACCGGGGAGCTGTTTTTT.

The rearrangement joins TRBV7-3 to TRBJ2-5; D is perhaps TRBD2 (6 bases). V lost 5 bases, J lost 4 bases, and 17 bases lay in between. Germline values: CDR1 SGHTA, CDR2 FQGTGA. The CDR3 spans 15 residues. CDR3 nucleotides: TGTGCCAGCAGCCCCGCCGCGGGACCGCCAGAGACCCAGTACTTC. Translated: CASSPAAGPPETQYF.

The genes are TRBV5-1 and TRBJ2-3, with 10 bases lining up with TRBD2. The junction had 8 bases not matched to a gene; V was cut back by 4 bases and J by 0 bases. The CDR3 loop spans 17 amino acids. Germline CDR1 and CDR2: SGHRS and YFSETQ. The CDR3 reads CASSPRTSGTSTDTQYF. The CDR3 nucleotides read TGCGCCAGCAGCCCTCGGACTAGCGGCACTAGCACAGATACGCAGTATTTT. The whole variable domain, filled in from reference TRBV5-1 and TRBJ2-3, reads KAGVTQTPRYLIKTRGQQVTLSCSPISGHRSVSWYQQTPGQGLQFLFEYFSETQRNKGNFPGRFSGRQFSNSRSEMNVSTLELGDSALYLCASSPRTSGTSTDTQYFGPGTRLTVL.

This rearrangement joins TRBV13 to TRBJ2-5; 11 bases fit TRBD2. The ends lost 1 base at V and 4 bases at J; junction bases unmatched: 5. The CDR3 spans 16 residues. In germline, CDR1 is PRHDT, CDR2 FYEKMQ (reference sequence). In DNA form, the CDR3 reads TGTGCCAGCAGCTTAGTAGCGGGAGGGCCTGGAGAGACCCAGTACTTC. This encodes CASSLVAGGPGETQYF.

The CDR3 reads CASSQVAHLGYTF. Written as DNA, the CDR3 is TGCGCCAGCAGCCAAGTAGCACATCTGGGCTACACCTTC. The chain has TRBV4-3 and TRBJ1-2; D is ambiguous. Germline values: CDR1 LGHNA, CDR2 YSLEER. There are 13 residues in the CDR3. Trimming left V 1 base short and J 8 bases short, with 11 bases between.

This sequence joins TRBV7-2 and TRBJ1-1; D is perhaps TRBD1 (6 bases). The V gene lost 5 bases and the J gene lost 0 bases, with 10 bases spanning the gap. The CDR3 runs 14 residues. Germline CDR1 and CDR2: SGHTA and FQGNSA. The CDR3: CASSPGHLNTEAFF. CDR3 in DNA: TGTGCCAGCAGCCCGGGACACCTGAACACTGAAGCTTTCTTT.

In this sample, this clone turned up a few times. The V call is TRBV19, the J call TRBJ1-4, with no clear D. V was shortened by 8 bases and J by 7 bases, with 11 bases between the two germline ends. The germline gives CDR1 LNHDA, CDR2 SQIVND (reference sequence). The CDR3 covers 12 residues. CDR3 sequence (DNA): TGTGCCAGTGCTTTTAGAAGTGAAAAACTGTTTTTT. Translating it yields CASAFRSEKLFF.

This chain connects TRBV30 to TRBJ2-5; 10 bases line up with TRBD1. CDR3 length equals 14 residues. Germline V CDR1 and CDR2: GTSNPN, SVGIG (reference sequence). J lost 5 bases, V lost 4 bases, and 7 bases had no gene match. The CDR3 DNA reads TGTGCCTGGAACGAGGGACAGGGGCGTGAGACCCAGTACTTC. Translation gives CAWNEGQGRETQYF.

The chain combines TRBV28 with TRBJ1-2; tentative D call: TRBD1 (6 bases). Germline CDR1 MDHEN, CDR2 SYDVKM. The CDR3 is made up of 12 amino acids. V was clipped by 8 bases and J by 4 bases, with 11 bases between them. This chain's CDR3 is CASGKGVYGYTF. CDR3 coding DNA: TGTGCCAGCGGCAAGGGGGTCTATGGCTACACCTTC.

The gene calls are TRBV29-1 and TRBJ1-2; D is possibly TRBD1 (5 bases). Germline V gives CDR1 SQVTM, CDR2 ANQGSEA. This CDR3 has 13 amino acids. Trimming took 4 bases from V and 8 from J, leaving 17 bases between them. The CDR3 sequence is CSVAQEEGLGYTF. The CDR3 DNA is TGCAGCGTTGCACAGGAGGAGGGATTAGGCTACACCTTC.